These 12 T cell receptor beta chains share one sample of origin, sequenced in a study of blood T cell repertoires in COVID-19. The assay was immunoSEQ multiplex PCR, and TCRdb's table has in-frame clones only and misses some. The sample holds about 170,000 clones, approximately 85% seen once. Sequenced material: peripheral blood. The origin of the receptors is a middle-aged man who had recovered from COVID-19.

The J gene is TRBJ2-7, the V gene TRBV4-1, with unresolved D. Looked up from germline, CDR1 is MGHRA and CDR2 is YSYEKL. This CDR3 has 15 residues. V shed 4 bases and J shed 7 bases, with 20 bases lying between them. CDR3 region: CASSRKFGPLSEQYF. CDR3 nucleotides: TGCGCCAGCAGCCGGAAATTTGGGCCCCTGAGTGAGCAGTACTTC.

V is TRBV6-6 and J is TRBJ1-6; D may be TRBD1 (5 bases). This CDR3 has 17 amino acids. Germline assignment: CDR1 MNHNY and CDR2 SVGAGI (reference sequence). V lost 5 bases and J lost 2, with 16 bases in between. In DNA form, the CDR3 reads TGTGCCAGCAGTCTTGGGACTGTCAGGGCCTATAATTCACCCCTCCACTTT. It codes for CASSLGTVRAYNSPLHF.

A note on this clone: Other DNA variants within this sample encode the same CDR3. The rearrangement joins TRBV5-4 to TRBJ2-3; D unclear. CDR3 length: 11 amino acids. The V gene's germline CDR1 is SGHNT and CDR2 YYREEE (reference sequence). The V and J ends lost 1 base and 5 bases respectively, with 2 bases between them. The CDR3 bases are TGTGCCAGCAGCTTGCAAGATACGCAGTATTTT. Its translation is CASSLQDTQYF.

A note on this clone: At one boundary the junction diverges from the germline segment, which might be a read error. V is TRBV7-7 and J is TRBJ2-1; 12 positions agree with TRBD2. This CDR3 spans 18 amino acids. Germline V gives CDR1 SSHAT, CDR2 FNYEAQ (reference sequence). The CDR3 protein is CASSLHQPGLAGLNEQFF. The CDR3, as DNA: TGTGCTAGCAGCTTACACCAACCGGGACTAGCGGGTCTAAATGAGCAGTTCTTC.

The chain couples TRBV24-1 to TRBJ2-1, with 9 bases identical to TRBD1. This CDR3 has 17 residues. Trimming at V came to 3 bases and at J to 0 bases, leaving 5 bases not matched to a gene. The germline V gene encodes CDR1 KGHDR and CDR2 SFDVKD. The CDR3 DNA reads as TGTGCCACCAGTGATCCACCGGGACAGGGCTCCTACAATGAGCAGTTCTTC. It codes for CATSDPPGQGSYNEQFF.

The V and J genes are TRBV7-6 and TRBJ2-7, with D perhaps matching TRBD1 (6 bases). V lost 5 bases and J lost 5, with 22 bases in between. The CDR3 contains 16 residues. Germline V gene data show CDR1 as SGHVS and CDR2 as FNYEAQ. CDR3 residues: CASSPHSNTGKNEQYF. In nucleotides, the CDR3 is TGTGCCAGCAGCCCCCACAGCAATACAGGGAAAAACGAGCAGTACTTC.

V is TRBV11-1 and J is TRBJ2-5; 12 nucleotides agree with TRBD2. The CDR3 extends over 16 amino acids. V lost 1 base, J lost 3 bases, and 3 bases stayed unmatched. Germline CDR1 is SGHAT and CDR2 is FQDESV (reference sequence). DNA of the CDR3: TGTGCCAGCAGCTTAGTCCTAGCGGGGGGGGAAGAGACCCAGTACTTC. As protein: CASSLVLAGGEETQYF.

This clone was observed a few times. The V and J genes are TRBV19 and TRBJ2-2; 9 nucleotides align to TRBD1. Trimming at V came to 5 bases and at J to 0 bases, leaving 7 bases not matched to a gene. Germline V CDR1 and CDR2: LNHDA, SQIVND (reference sequence). CDR3 length: 17 residues. Written as DNA, the CDR3 is TGTGCCAGTAGTCGGGACAGGGAGCCCTCGAACACCGGGGAGCTGTTTTTT. Its translation: CASSRDREPSNTGELFF.

V usage is TRBV11-3 and J usage is TRBJ1-2, with 10 positions matching TRBD1. With V trimmed by 6 bases and J by 3 bases, 4 bases remained unmatched. This CDR3 is built from 14 residues. The germline V gene has CDR1 SGHNT and CDR2 YENEEA. DNA of the CDR3: TGTGCCAGCAGTCGGGACAGGGGAGACTATGGCTACACCTTC. Protein: CASSRDRGDYGYTF.

The V and J genes are TRBV11-1 and TRBJ1-4; D might be TRBD1 (6 bases). Trimming cost V 5 bases and J 5 bases, with 15 bases left between them. CDR1 is SGHAT and CDR2 is FQDESV in the germline V gene (reference sequence). This CDR3 is built from 15 residues. CDR3 DNA: TGTGCCAGCAGCGTCCACAGGGCCCCAAATGAAAAACTGTTTTTT. As protein: CASSVHRAPNEKLFF.

This sequence joins TRBV7-2 and TRBJ2-1; TRBD1 matches at 7 bases. The V segment lost 1 base and the J segment 7 bases; nucleotides outside the gene matches: 4. This CDR3 comprises 14 residues. Germline CDR1 SGHTA, CDR2 FQGNSA. The CDR3 here is CASSLGGGWNEQFF. CDR3 DNA sequence: TGTGCCAGCAGCTTAGGAGGGGGCTGGAATGAGCAGTTCTTC.

The chain combines TRBV19 with TRBJ1-5, with unresolved D. The ends were cut back, 2 bases at V and 5 bases at J, with 7 bases in the middle. The CDR3 covers 13 residues. Germline V gives CDR1 LNHDA, CDR2 SQIVND (reference sequence). Written as DNA, the CDR3 is TGTGCCAGTAGTATAACAGCGGATCAGCCCCAGCATTTT. Its protein is CASSITADQPQHF.